This T cell receptor beta chain was identified in a study of T cell responses to AZD1222 COVID-19 vaccine. The wider study: Second-dose schedules of about 4 or about 12 weeks were combined. Study-level points and caveats: Samples come after the peak T cell response, not at day 14. CD4 TCRs covered the whole spike, strongest at regions 160-218 and 743-854.

For this clone: What it binds is unknown.

This CDR3 contains 14 residues. V trimming: 3 bases; J trimming: 6 bases; junction bases outside the gene matches: 7. Germline CDR1 reads LGHNA; CDR2 reads YNFKEQ. TCRdb's copy holds only in-frame clones and misses some; the assay was immunoSEQ multiplex PCR. Here the sample spans some 120,000 clones, about 91% being singletons. Sequences were derived from peripheral blood, sampled on day 0 of AZD1222 vaccination. This TCR was sampled from an adult in good health. The V gene is TRBV4-2, the J gene TRBJ1-1; 7 bases align to TRBD1. The CDR3 nucleotides are TGTGCCAGCAGCCATCCTACAGGGGAGGCTGAAGCTTTCTTT. It specifies CASSHPTGEAEAFF.